This TCR beta chain was found in a study of blood T cells in healthy people across ages. Study-level results: Unsorted PBMCs ruled out conclusive naive versus antigen-experienced comparison.

Then a second PCR, running roughly 6 to 12 cycles, was carried out with a sample-barcoded 5' primer and a J-beta primer mix. In TCRdb, the 5' RACE reads were re-called with MiXCR into one record per CDR3 protein. Of about 1 million distinct CDR3 sequences in the sample, 25% were seen once. Concerning this clonotype: Its antigen remains unidentified.

The V end lost 0 bases, the J end lost 0 bases, and 5 bases lay between the germline ends. Germline CDR1 reads DFQATT; CDR2 reads SNEGSKA (reference sequence). The CDR3 is 13 residues long. This same sample was also part of a study on T cells of mothers and their children. From that study: Each mother yielded more than 10 million TCR beta CDR3 reads. Each child yielded several million reads.

The sample was blood. The source is a girl aged 2 to 9 in good health. The rearrangement joins TRBV20-1 to TRBJ1-2; D not resolved. CDR3 in amino acids: CSARDFANYGYTF. As DNA, the CDR3 is TGCAGTGCTAGAGATTTCGCTAACTATGGCTACACCTTC.